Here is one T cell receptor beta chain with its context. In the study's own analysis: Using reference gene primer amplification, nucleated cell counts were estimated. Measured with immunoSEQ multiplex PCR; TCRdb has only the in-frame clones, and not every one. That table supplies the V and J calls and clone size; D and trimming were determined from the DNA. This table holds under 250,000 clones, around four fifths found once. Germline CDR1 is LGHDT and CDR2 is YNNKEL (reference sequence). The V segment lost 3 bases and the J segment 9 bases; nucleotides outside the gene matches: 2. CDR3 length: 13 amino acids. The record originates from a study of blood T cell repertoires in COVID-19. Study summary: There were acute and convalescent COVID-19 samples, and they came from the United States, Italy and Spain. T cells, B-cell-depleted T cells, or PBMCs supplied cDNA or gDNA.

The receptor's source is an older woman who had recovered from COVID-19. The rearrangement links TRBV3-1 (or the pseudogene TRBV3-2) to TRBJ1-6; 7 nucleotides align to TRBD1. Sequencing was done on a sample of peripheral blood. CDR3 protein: CASSHAGGSPLHF. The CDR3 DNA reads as TGTGCCAGCAGCCACGCAGGGGGTTCACCCCTCCACTTT.